The next 23 T cell receptor beta chains were all read from a single sample in a study of blood T cell repertoires in COVID-19. TCRdb's table, derived via immunoSEQ multiplex PCR, lists solely in-frame clones and lacks some. Among tens of thousands of clones listed, approximately 80% were seen once. The source material was peripheral blood. All receptors derive from a woman in her 70s with acute or convalescent COVID-19.

This chain connects TRBV11-2 to TRBJ2-1, with 8 bases that match TRBD2. The germline gives CDR1 SGHAT, CDR2 FQNNGV. The CDR3 has 13 residues. With 4 bases clipped from V and 7 bases from J, the junction kept 3 bases outside the gene matches. Here the CDR3 DNA reads TGTGCCAGCAGCTCGAGCGGGGGAAATGAGCAGTTCTTC. The encoded protein is CASSSSGGNEQFF.

This clone was detected once. This chain links TRBV6-6 with TRBJ2-3; D is undetermined. V gave up 1 base and J gave up 4 bases, with 6 bases separating them. Germline V lookup: CDR1 MNHNY, CDR2 SVGAGI (reference sequence). The CDR3 covers 13 residues. In nucleotides, the CDR3 is TGTGCCAGCAGTTACTTCGGGTCAGATACGCAGTATTTT. Protein sequence: CASSYFGSDTQYF.

The chain has TRBV6-2 or TRBV6-3 and TRBJ1-2; the D is unclear. Trimming shortened V by 5 bases and J by 5 bases, and 9 bases separated the two germline ends. Germline values: CDR1 MNHEY, CDR2 SVGEGT. The CDR3 is 12 residues long. Written as DNA, the CDR3 is TGTGCCAGCAGTCCCAATTCATATGGCTACACCTTC. This sequence encodes CASSPNSYGYTF.

The CDR3 nucleotides read TGTGCCAGTAGTAACCCTCGTACACAGGGGCATCAGCCCCAGCATTTT. Translated: CASSNPRTQGHQPQHF. This chain uses TRBV19 with TRBJ1-5, with 7 nucleotides matching TRBD1. Germline CDR1 LNHDA, CDR2 SQIVND (reference sequence). The length of the CDR3 is 16 residues. V was pared by 4 bases and J by 5 bases, with 11 bases of the junction left unmatched.

This chain connects TRBV13 to TRBJ2-1; D call uncertain. The CDR3 contains 11 residues. Germline CDR1 and CDR2: PRHDT and FYEKMQ (reference sequence). With 3 bases removed from V and 6 bases from J, the gap between germline ends came to 3 bases. The CDR3 region is CASSFRNEQFF. CDR3 bases: TGTGCCAGCAGCTTTCGCAATGAGCAGTTCTTC.

The chain is built from TRBV6-2 or TRBV6-3 and TRBJ2-7; D possibly corresponds to TRBD1 (5 bases). The germline V gene encodes CDR1 MNHEY and CDR2 SVGEGT. The CDR3 runs 16 residues. V was clipped by 4 bases and J by 6 bases, with 22 bases between them. The CDR3 nucleotides read TGTGCCAGCAGTTCGGCTCCGAAGGGGCGGAAACGCGAGCAGTACTTC. Residues: CASSSAPKGRKREQYF.

This clone was detected once. J is TRBJ2-7 and V is TRBV7-9, with no clear D. The V end was cut by 2 bases, the J end by 2 bases, with 10 bases between. Germline CDR1 SEHNR, CDR2 FQNEAQ (reference sequence). The CDR3 is 14 amino acids. CDR3 region: CASSLPGSAYEQYF. DNA of the CDR3: TGTGCCAGCAGCTTACCAGGCAGTGCCTACGAGCAGTACTTC.

J is TRBJ1-1 and V is TRBV4-3; a possible D gene is TRBD1 (6 bases). CDR3 length equals 13 residues. Trimming took 1 base from V and 11 from J, leaving 14 bases between them. The V gene's germline CDR1 is LGHNA and CDR2 YSLEER. CDR3 protein: CASSQGSRGAAFF. The CDR3 coding sequence is TGCGCCAGCAGCCAAGGGTCCAGGGGCGCGGCTTTCTTT.

This chain links TRBV6-5 with TRBJ2-7; D unclear. There are 11 residues in the CDR3. With 10 bases removed from V and 2 bases from J, the gap between germline ends came to 9 bases. Germline CDR1 and CDR2: MNHEY and SVGAGI. Here the CDR3 DNA reads TGTGCCACCTCGGAGACCTACGAGCAGTACTTC. Translated, it gives CATSETYEQYF.

This chain joins TRBV6-5 and TRBJ2-2; D is uncertain. The germline CDR1 and CDR2 sequences are MNHEY and SVGAGI. V gave up 7 bases and J gave up 7 bases, with 7 bases separating them. This CDR3 spans 11 amino acids. CDR3 sequence: CASIRGGELFF. The CDR3 DNA is TGTGCCAGCATTAGAGGCGGGGAGCTGTTTTTT.

The chain carries TRBV4-3 and TRBJ2-7, with D uncertain. CDR3 length: 16 residues. Trimming shortened V by 0 bases and J by 6 bases, and 18 bases separated the two germline ends. The germline gives CDR1 LGHNA, CDR2 YSLEER. As DNA, the CDR3 is TGCGCCAGCAGCCAAGATTTACAGACCCGTGGTAGCGAGCAGTACTTC. Its translation is CASSQDLQTRGSEQYF.

The V and J genes are TRBV18 and TRBJ1-1, with a tentative D call TRBD1 (5 bases). V lost 1 base to trimming and J lost 3 bases, with 6 bases between them. This CDR3 contains 13 residues. CDR1 is KGHSH, CDR2 LQKENI, per germline. CDR3 sequence (DNA): TGTGCCAGCTCACCACTCAGGGACACTGAAGCTTTCTTT. Amino acid sequence: CASSPLRDTEAFF.

The chain recombines TRBV6-5 with TRBJ2-2; D possibly corresponds to TRBD1 (5 bases). CDR1 is MNHEY, CDR2 SVGAGI, per germline. The ends were cut back, 4 bases at V and 1 base at J, with 10 bases in the middle. This CDR3 region has 15 residues. Here the CDR3 DNA reads TGTGCCAGCAGTTGGGATCAGGGGAACACCGGGGAGCTGTTTTTT. It is translated as CASSWDQGNTGELFF.

The chain employs TRBV6-5 and TRBJ1-1; D is undetermined. Between the trimmed V and J ends, which lost 7 bases and 7 bases, there was a span of 22 bases. Germline V gene lookup returns CDR1 MNHEY and CDR2 SVGAGI. There are 15 residues in the CDR3. The CDR3 DNA sequence: TGTGCCAGCACCCCTTTTGTCTATGATTCCGGTGAAGCTTTCTTT. Its translation: CASTPFVYDSGEAFF.

The J gene is TRBJ1-1, the V gene TRBV5-1; weak D call: TRBD1 (6 bases). The CDR3 covers 15 residues. CDR1 and CDR2 from the germline V gene are SGHRS and YFSETQ. V dropped 0 bases and J dropped 12 bases, with 21 bases sitting between them. CDR3 in DNA: TGCGCCAGCAGCTTGGCGGGTGGGCGCGCAGGGGTACCTTTCTTT. Translating it yields CASSLAGGRAGVPFF.

The gene calls are TRBV4-3 and TRBJ1-2; D perhaps matches TRBD1 (6 bases). V was cut by 0 bases and J by 4 bases, with 15 bases left in between. Germline V lookup: CDR1 LGHNA, CDR2 YSLEER. This CDR3 region has 16 residues. CDR3 residues: CASSQEGGGPRYGYTF. The DNA of the CDR3 is TGCGCCAGCAGCCAAGAGGGAGGGGGGCCCCGCTATGGCTACACCTTC.

CDR3 in amino acids: CASRGRNDEKLFF. In DNA form, the CDR3 reads TGTGCCAGCAGGGGGAGGAACGATGAAAAACTGTTTTTT. V usage is TRBV5-6 and J usage is TRBJ1-4; D ambiguous. V lost 5 bases and J lost 6, with 11 bases in between. The CDR3 spans 13 residues. The V gene's germline CDR1 is SGHDT and CDR2 YYEEEE.

CDR3 loop: CASSPTQRQPESSGNTIYF. In DNA form, the CDR3 reads TGTGCCAGCAGCCCCACCCAAAGACAGCCGGAGAGCTCTGGAAACACCATATATTTT. This rearrangement joins TRBV7-9 to TRBJ1-3; tentatively, D is TRBD1 (5 bases). Germline V gene lookup returns CDR1 SEHNR and CDR2 FQNEAQ (reference sequence). The CDR3 contains 19 residues. Trimming stripped 5 bases from V and 0 bases from J, with 23 bases between.

This rearrangement joins TRBV5-6 to TRBJ1-2; D gene unclear. V was shortened by 5 bases and J by 5 bases, with 10 bases between the two germline ends. This CDR3 spans 12 amino acids. CDR1 SGHDT and CDR2 YYEEEE come from the germline V gene. CDR3 nucleotides: TGTGCCAGCAGAAACAGACCATATGGCTACACCTTC. Its translation: CASRNRPYGYTF.

V is TRBV11-2 and J is TRBJ2-3; 7 bases are a match to TRBD1. V was pared by 3 bases and J by 1 base, with 4 bases of the junction left unmatched. Germline CDR1 SGHAT, CDR2 FQNNGV. The CDR3 totals 15 residues. The CDR3 DNA sequence: TGTGCCAGCAGCTTTAACCAGGGGGGCACAGATACGCAGTATTTT. As protein: CASSFNQGGTDTQYF.

This clone appeared once. The J gene is TRBJ2-7, the V gene TRBV3-1 (or the pseudogene TRBV3-2), with a weak D call TRBD2 (6 bases). CDR3 length: 16 amino acids. Germline assignment: CDR1 LGHDT and CDR2 YNNKEL (reference sequence). V was pared by 3 bases and J by 6 bases, with 21 bases between. Here the CDR3 reads CASSQGMPGLQGEQYF. The DNA for the CDR3 is TGTGCCAGCAGCCAGGGGATGCCGGGACTCCAGGGCGAGCAGTACTTC.

The V and J genes are TRBV6-2 or TRBV6-3 and TRBJ2-1; the match to TRBD1 covers 7 bases. The CDR3 is 17 amino acids. V trimming: 5 bases; J trimming: 5 bases; junction bases outside the gene matches: 15. CDR1 and CDR2 (germline): MNHEY, SVGEGT. CDR3: CASSRIIRQGGNNEQFF. The CDR3 nucleotides read TGTGCCAGCAGTCGTATAATCAGACAGGGTGGTAACAATGAGCAGTTCTTC.

This chain connects TRBV4-2 to TRBJ2-7, with 10 bases matching TRBD2. Per the germline V gene, CDR1 is LGHNA and CDR2 is YNFKEQ. The CDR3 loop spans 16 amino acids. The trim removed 0 bases at V and 3 bases at J, leaving 5 bases unmatched. The CDR3 DNA is TGTGCCAGCAGCCAAGAAACTAGCGGGGTAGGCTACGAGCAGTACTTC. It translates to CASSQETSGVGYEQYF.